This T cell receptor beta chain derives from a study of blood T cell repertoires in COVID-19. In the study's own analysis: Reference gene primer amplification yielded estimated nucleated cell counts. The assay was immunoSEQ multiplex PCR, and TCRdb's table has in-frame clones only and misses some. Clone size and the V and J calls come from that table; the DNA yielded D and trimming. This table holds roughly 220,000 clones, roughly 89% found once. The CDR3 length is 13 residues. Per germline, CDR1 MNHEY and CDR2 SVGAGI. V lost 5 bases and J lost 4, with 11 bases in between. The chain links TRBV6-5 to TRBJ2-5; weak D call: TRBD1 (6 bases). The source of this sequence is a man aged 30-40 years who had recovered from COVID-19. The specimen sequenced was peripheral blood. For the CDR3, the DNA is TGTGCCAGCAGTACCGACAGGCGAGAGACCCAGTACTTC. This gives the protein CASSTDRRETQYF.